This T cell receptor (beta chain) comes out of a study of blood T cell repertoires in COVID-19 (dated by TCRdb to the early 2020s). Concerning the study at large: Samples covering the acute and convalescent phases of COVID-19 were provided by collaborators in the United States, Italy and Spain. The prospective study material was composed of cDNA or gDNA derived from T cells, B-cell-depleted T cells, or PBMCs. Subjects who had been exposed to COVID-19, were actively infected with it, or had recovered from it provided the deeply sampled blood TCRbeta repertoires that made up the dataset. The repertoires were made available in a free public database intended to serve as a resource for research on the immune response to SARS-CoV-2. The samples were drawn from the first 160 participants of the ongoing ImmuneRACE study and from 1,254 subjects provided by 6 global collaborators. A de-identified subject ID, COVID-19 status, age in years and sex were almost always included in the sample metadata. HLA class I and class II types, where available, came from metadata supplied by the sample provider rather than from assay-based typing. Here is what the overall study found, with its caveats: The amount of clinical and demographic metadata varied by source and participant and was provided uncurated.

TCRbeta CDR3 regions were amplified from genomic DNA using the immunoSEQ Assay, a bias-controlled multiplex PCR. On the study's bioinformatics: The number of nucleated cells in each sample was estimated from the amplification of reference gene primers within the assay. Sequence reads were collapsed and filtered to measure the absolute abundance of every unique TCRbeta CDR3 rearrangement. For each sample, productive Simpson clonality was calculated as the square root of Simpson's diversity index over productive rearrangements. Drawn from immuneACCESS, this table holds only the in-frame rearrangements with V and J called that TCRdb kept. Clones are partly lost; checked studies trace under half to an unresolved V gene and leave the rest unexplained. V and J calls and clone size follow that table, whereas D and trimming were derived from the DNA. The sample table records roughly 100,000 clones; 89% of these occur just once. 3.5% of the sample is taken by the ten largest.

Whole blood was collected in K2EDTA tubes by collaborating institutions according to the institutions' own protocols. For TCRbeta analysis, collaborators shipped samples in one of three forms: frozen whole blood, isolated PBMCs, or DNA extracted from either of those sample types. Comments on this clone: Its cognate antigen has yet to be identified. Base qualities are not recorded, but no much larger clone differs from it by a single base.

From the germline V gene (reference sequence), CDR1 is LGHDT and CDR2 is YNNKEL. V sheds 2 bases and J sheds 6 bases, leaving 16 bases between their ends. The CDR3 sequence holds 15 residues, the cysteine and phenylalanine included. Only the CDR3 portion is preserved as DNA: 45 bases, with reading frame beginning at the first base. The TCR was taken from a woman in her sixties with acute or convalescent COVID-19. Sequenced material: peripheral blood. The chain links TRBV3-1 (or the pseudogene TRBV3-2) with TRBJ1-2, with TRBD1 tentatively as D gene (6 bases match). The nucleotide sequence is TGTGCCAGCAGCCAAAAGCTCAGGGGCGAGCATGGCTACACCTTC. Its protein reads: CASSQKLRGEHGYTF.